This T cell receptor beta chain was captured in a study of read filtering for tumor transcriptome and immune sequencing. The library was built from around 400 ng RNA with molecular barcoded adaptors for alpha/delta and beta/gamma chains. TCRdb independently ran MiXCR on the reads; one entry per CDR3 protein. The table includes 30,000 to 35,000 distinct CDR3 sequences, under 20% detected once. This clonotype was seen repeatedly, ten times or more. The antigen remains undetermined. Study conclusions and caveats: Roughly 82% of IR-seq clonotypes had a single read, yet these held approximately 4% of reads.

Trimming took 2 bases from V and 2 from J, leaving 5 bases between them. Germline CDR1 reads SQVTM; CDR2 reads ANQGSEA. The CDR3 spans 12 residues. Every patient had bone marrow sampled while the disease was active. The sequence derives from a donor at least 40 years old with multiple myeloma. The sample consisted of a population of CD138-negative cells sorted from bone marrow. The rearrangement links TRBV29-1 to TRBJ2-3; D uncertain. This CDR3 reads CSVERHTDTQYF. Here the CDR3 DNA reads TGCAGCGTTGAACGGCACACAGATACGCAGTATTTT.